The clone carrying this TCR beta chain was picked up a small number of times. What it binds is unknown. In germline, CDR1 is KGHDR, CDR2 SFDVKD. CDR3 size: 17 residues. Trimming at V came to 3 bases and at J to 5 bases, leaving 11 bases not matched to a gene. Constant-segment primers served in 5'RACE that generated TCR alpha and TCR beta cDNA libraries bearing sample barcodes and UMIs. TCRdb itself ran the 5' RACE reads through MiXCR, one entry per CDR3 protein. The table includes hundreds of thousands of distinct CDR3 sequences, 23% detected once. The sample belongs to a study of T-cell memory formation after mild COVID-19. Study-level background: The two donors had largely donor-specific TCR clusters.

The study, taken as a whole, reports: Contracting CD4+ clones were located mainly in CM and EM, and CD8+ clones in EMRA. Several responding clones turned up in pre-infection memory, indicating that cross-reactive memory may have taken part.

The specimen was PBMCs or a T cell subset sorted from them (not recorded which). This TCR was recovered from an adult woman who had mild COVID-19 (a few samples of this study predate the infection). Cell type and time point are not known. J is TRBJ2-5 and V is TRBV24-1, with 10 bases identical to TRBD2. CDR3 sequence: CATSDPSSGSGLETQYF. CDR3 coding DNA: TGTGCCACCAGTGATCCTTCTAGCGGGAGCGGTTTGGAGACCCAGTACTTC.